This entry describes one TCR beta chain. Its target is not known. Mouse germline and gene names are used. Read data end 4 residues before the CDR3 end; the end is taken from the germline J gene. The data were taken from a study of CD8+ T cells in alopecia areata. The study, taken as a whole, reports: It was lesional scalp, especially alopecia totalis/universalis, that showed higher clonality than normal scalp.

Scientists pooled cutaneous lymph node cells and sorted them on CD4, CD8alpha, NKG2D, NKG2ACE and other markers. Reverse transcribed after extraction, RNA yielded cDNA as the sequencing template. Assay: immunoSEQ multiplex PCR; the TCRdb copy retains only in-frame clones and omits some. The sample shows under 350,000 clones, no singletons; the ten largest hold 0.9% to 1.5%. Trimming took off 4 bases at V and 0 bases at J, with 9 bases between the two ends. CDR3 size: 14 residues. Per germline, CDR1 NNHNN and CDR2 SYGAGS (reference sequence). Input material: CD4+ T cells sorted from a lymph node. The sequence derives from a C3H/HeJ mouse with alopecia areata. The mice in this strain carry MHC haplotype H2-k. This chain connects TRBV13-2 to TRBJ2-5; TRBD2 might be the D (6 bases). The sequenced CDR3 bases are TGTGCCAGCGGTTACTGGGTGAACCAAGAC. Amino acid sequence: CASGYWVNQD. The complete CDR3 reads CASGYWVNQDTQYF.